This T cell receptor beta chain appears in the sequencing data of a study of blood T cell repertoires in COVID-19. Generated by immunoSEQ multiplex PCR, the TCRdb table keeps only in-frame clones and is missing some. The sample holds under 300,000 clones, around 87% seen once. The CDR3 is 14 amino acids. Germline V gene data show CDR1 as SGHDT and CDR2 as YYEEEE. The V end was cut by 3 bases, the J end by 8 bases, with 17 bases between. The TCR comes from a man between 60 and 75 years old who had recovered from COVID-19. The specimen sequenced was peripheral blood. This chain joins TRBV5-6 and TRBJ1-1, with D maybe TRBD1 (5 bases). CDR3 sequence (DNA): TGTGCCAGCAGCTCCCAAGTATGGACACAGGAAGCTTTCTTT. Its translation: CASSSQVWTQEAFF. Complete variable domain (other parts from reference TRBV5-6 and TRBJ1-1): DAGVTQSPTHLIKTRGQQVTLRCSPKSGHDTVSWYQQALGQGPQFIFQYYEEEERQRGNFPDRFSGHQFPNYSSELNVNALLLGDSALYLCASSSQVWTQEAFFGQGTRLTVV.